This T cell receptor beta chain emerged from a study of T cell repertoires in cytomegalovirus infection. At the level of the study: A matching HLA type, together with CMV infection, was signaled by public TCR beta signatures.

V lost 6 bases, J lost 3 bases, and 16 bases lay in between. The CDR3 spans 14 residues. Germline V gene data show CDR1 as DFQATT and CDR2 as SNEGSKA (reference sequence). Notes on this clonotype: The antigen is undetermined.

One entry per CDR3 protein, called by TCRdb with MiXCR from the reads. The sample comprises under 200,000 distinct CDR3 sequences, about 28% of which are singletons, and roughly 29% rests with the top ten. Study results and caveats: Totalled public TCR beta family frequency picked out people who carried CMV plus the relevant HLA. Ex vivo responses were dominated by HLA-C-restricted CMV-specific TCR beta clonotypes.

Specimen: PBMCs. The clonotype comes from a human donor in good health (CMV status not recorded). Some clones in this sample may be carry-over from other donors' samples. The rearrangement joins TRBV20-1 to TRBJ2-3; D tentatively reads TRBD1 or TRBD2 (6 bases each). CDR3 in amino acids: CSAQEGRGTDTQYF. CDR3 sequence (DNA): TGCAGTGCCCAGGAGGGCAGGGGAACAGATACGCAGTATTTT.